One and the same sample provided the 23 T cell receptor beta chains below, sequenced in a study of shared clonotypes between healthy human individuals. Profiled with immunoSEQ multiplex PCR; TCRdb holds only in-frame clones, not every one. The table shows about 980,000 clones, with about 80% occurring only once. Sequencing was done on a sample of memory CD4+ T cells sorted from blood. This sample's subset: CD45RA-negative fraction. These receptors came from a young man in good health.

There are many counts of this clone. V usage is TRBV7-8 and J usage is TRBJ2-5, with 7 bases matching TRBD1. The CDR3 contains 15 residues. Trimming cost V 1 base and J 1 base; bases outside gene matches: 3. Germline V CDR1 and CDR2: SGHVS, FQNEAQ. The CDR3: CASSLGDRVQETQYF. The DNA of the CDR3 is TGTGCCAGCAGCTTAGGTGACAGGGTCCAAGAGACCCAGTACTTC.

This clone has more than one count but fewer than ten. The chain joins TRBV30 to TRBJ2-3; 10 nucleotides line up with TRBD2. The CDR3 runs to 14 residues. Germline V gene data show CDR1 as GTSNPN and CDR2 as SVGIG (reference sequence). J gave up 2 bases and V 8 bases, and 7 bases lay outside the gene matches. CDR3 in DNA: TGTGCCGGCTATCTAGCGGGAGTCACAGATACGCAGTATTTT. Its translation: CAGYLAGVTDTQYF.

The CDR3 here is CASSSYGTSLNEQFF. Here the CDR3 DNA reads TGTGCCAGCAGCTCTTACGGGACTAGCCTCAATGAGCAGTTCTTC. This chain links TRBV11-3 with TRBJ2-1; 9 bases are shared with TRBD2. The CDR3 is 15 amino acids. V dropped 4 bases and J dropped 6; count of bases not matched to a gene: 7. The V gene's germline CDR1 is SGHNT and CDR2 YENEEA.

The table lists this clone with a few counts. The V and J genes are TRBV4-1 and TRBJ2-3; 10 bases align to TRBD1. The CDR3 covers 18 residues. J gave up 1 base and V 0 bases, and 7 bases lay outside the gene matches. Per the germline V gene, CDR1 is MGHRA and CDR2 is YSYEKL. For the CDR3, the DNA is TGCGCCAGCAGCCAAGATTGGAGACAGGGGGCTGGCACAGATACGCAGTATTTT. As protein: CASSQDWRQGAGTDTQYF.

The rearrangement links TRBV5-1 to TRBJ2-3, with 8 bases aligning to TRBD1. The V gene end was trimmed by 0 bases and the J gene end by 2 bases; junction bases not matched to a gene: 2. CDR1 and CDR2 from the germline V gene are SGHRS and YFSETQ. This CDR3 has 15 amino acids. The CDR3 coding sequence is TGCGCCAGCAGCTTGGTGGGACAGGCCACAGATACGCAGTATTTT. Its translation: CASSLVGQATDTQYF.

The chain couples TRBV7-2 to TRBJ2-7; 9 bases fit TRBD1. Germline assignment: CDR1 SGHTA and CDR2 FQGNSA. Trimming at V came to 6 bases and at J to 1 base, leaving 7 bases not matched to a gene. The CDR3 length is 15 residues. CDR3 nucleotides: TGTGCCAGCAGGAAAGGGACAGGGAGATCCTACGAGCAGTACTTC. As protein: CASRKGTGRSYEQYF.

V gene TRBV9 combines with J gene TRBJ2-3; maybe TRBD1 (5 bases). The CDR3 is 14 residues long. Trimming pared 0 bases from V and 5 bases from J, leaving 10 bases between. The germline V gene encodes CDR1 SGDLS and CDR2 YYNGEE. The CDR3 nucleotides are TGTGCCAGCAGCGTAGGGGGCCCCGTAGATACGCAGTATTTT. It codes for CASSVGGPVDTQYF. Full variable domain (remainder filled in from reference TRBV9 and TRBJ2-3): DSGVTQTPKHLITATGQRVTLRCSPRSGDLSVYWYQQSLDQGLQFLIQYYNGEERAKGNILERFSAQQFPDLHSELNLSSLELGDSALYFCASSVGGPVDTQYFGPGTRLTVL.

With regard to this clone: With a much larger clone just one base away, this may be a read error. The chain carries TRBV5-4 and TRBJ2-3, with D perhaps TRBD2 (5 bases). The CDR3 spans 16 residues. The germline gives CDR1 SGHNT, CDR2 YYREEE (reference sequence). This CDR3 is CTSSLESRGNTDTQYF. The CDR3 nucleotides are TGTACCAGCAGCTTGGAAAGTCGGGGAAACACAGATACGCAGTATTTT.

This clone was detected only a few times. The chain combines TRBV28 with TRBJ1-6; D possibly corresponds to TRBD1 (5 bases). The V gene lost 6 bases and the J gene lost 10 bases, with 19 bases spanning the gap. This CDR3 is built from 15 residues. CDR1 and CDR2 from the germline V gene are MDHEN and SYDVKM. The CDR3 region has the DNA TGTGCCAGCAGAGCAGGGCGGGCCCAGGCATCACCCCTCCACTTT. Amino acids: CASRAGRAQASPLHF.

The rearrangement links TRBV7-9 to TRBJ2-1; a weak D match, TRBD2 (6 bases). The germline V gene has CDR1 SEHNR and CDR2 FQNEAQ (reference sequence). The germline V and J ends were trimmed by 5 bases and 7 bases, with 21 bases remaining between them. This CDR3 contains 16 residues. The CDR3 nucleotides are TGTGCCAGCAGCGGAGGGGCCCCCCGAATCGGAAATGAGCAGTTCTTC. It yields the protein CASSGGAPRIGNEQFF.

This chain joins TRBV6-5 and TRBJ1-2; D gene unclear. The CDR3 has 11 amino acids. Germline CDR1 reads MNHEY; CDR2 reads SVGAGI. Trimming took 8 bases from V and 1 from J, leaving 5 bases between them. CDR3 DNA sequence: TGTGCCAGCCGGAGTAACTATGGCTACACCTTC. This sequence encodes CASRSNYGYTF.

The rearrangement joins TRBV6-1 to TRBJ2-7, with D hard to call. The germline V gene has CDR1 MNHNS and CDR2 SASEGT. V lost 6 bases to trimming and J lost 4 bases, with 7 bases between them. This CDR3 region has 11 residues. The CDR3 spells CASRVWYEQYF. In DNA form, the CDR3 reads TGTGCCAGCAGAGTTTGGTACGAGCAGTACTTC.

In its sample, this clone was seen a few times. The gene calls are TRBV10-2 and TRBJ1-6, with TRBD1 as a possible D gene (5 bases). Germline V gives CDR1 WSHSY, CDR2 SAAADI. Trimming left V 2 bases short and J 7 bases short, with 6 bases between. The CDR3 consists of 13 residues. The CDR3: CASSEGGNSPLHF. The CDR3 DNA follows: TGCGCCAGCAGTGAGGGGGGAAATTCACCCCTCCACTTT.

V and J are TRBV2 and TRBJ2-5, with 7 bases fitting TRBD2. CDR1 is SNHLY and CDR2 is FYNNEI in the germline V gene. CDR3 length equals 15 residues. After removal of 5 bases from V and 5 bases from J, the junction contained 11 bases not matched to a gene. CDR3 DNA: TGTGCCAGCAGTATGAGCGGGAATAATGCGGAGACCCAGTACTTC. Protein sequence: CASSMSGNNAETQYF.

The chain combines TRBV7-9 with TRBJ2-7; 7 nucleotides agree with TRBD1. Germline V gene lookup returns CDR1 SEHNR and CDR2 FQNEAQ (reference sequence). The CDR3 extends over 14 amino acids. V was pared by 6 bases and J by 0 bases, with 5 bases of the junction left unmatched. The CDR3 coding sequence is TGTGCCAGCAGACCGACAGGGAGCTCCTACGAGCAGTACTTC. Amino acids: CASRPTGSSYEQYF.

This sequence joins TRBV10-2 and TRBJ1-6; D remains ambiguous. The CDR3 totals 14 residues. Trimming took 3 bases from V and 8 from J, leaving 11 bases between them. Germline loops: CDR1 WSHSY, CDR2 SAAADI. The CDR3 DNA is TGCGCCAGCAGTGATTTGGAGCAAGATTCACCCCTCCACTTT. Residues: CASSDLEQDSPLHF.

With regard to this clone: Other DNA sequences in this specimen translate into the identical CDR3. The CDR3 here is CASSFGLNTEAFF. The DNA for the CDR3 is TGTGCCAGCAGTTTCGGACTGAACACTGAAGCTTTCTTT. The chain joins TRBV7-9 to TRBJ1-1; no reliable D call. From germline, CDR1 is SEHNR and CDR2 FQNEAQ (reference sequence). Trimming stripped 6 bases from V and 0 bases from J, with 8 bases between. The CDR3 runs to 13 residues.

V usage is TRBV4-3 and J usage is TRBJ2-5; D call uncertain. The CDR3 extends over 15 amino acids. Trimming took off 5 bases at V and 5 bases at J, with 18 bases between the two ends. The germline V gene encodes CDR1 LGHNA and CDR2 YSLEER. The DNA for the CDR3 is TGCGCCAGCAGCTACGTACTCGGAGCGATGGAGACCCAGTACTTC. It specifies CASSYVLGAMETQYF.

Ten or more counts support this clone. The gene calls are TRBV11-2 and TRBJ2-7; D is unclear. This CDR3 comprises 16 residues. Germline values: CDR1 SGHAT, CDR2 FQNNGV. Between the trimmed V and J ends, which lost 1 base and 2 bases, there was a span of 15 bases. CDR3 residues: CASSLARVPQPYEQYF. Written as DNA, the CDR3 is TGTGCCAGCAGCTTAGCTCGGGTACCCCAACCCTACGAGCAGTACTTC.

This clone came up a few times. The chain combines TRBV2 with TRBJ2-1; 10 nucleotides align to TRBD2. The CDR3 runs 15 residues. V was clipped by 6 bases and J by 5 bases; unmatched bases: 7. CDR1 and CDR2 from the germline V gene are SNHLY and FYNNEI. This chain's CDR3 is CASRARTSGDNEQFF. CDR3 sequence (DNA): TGTGCCAGCAGGGCAAGGACTAGCGGAGACAATGAGCAGTTCTTC. Full variable domain (rest looked up from reference TRBV2 and TRBJ2-1): EPEVTQTPSHQVTQMGQEVILRCVPISNHLYFYWYRQILGQKVEFLVSFYNNEISEKSEIFDDQFSVERPDGSNFTLKIRSTKLEDSAMYFCASRARTSGDNEQFFGPGTRLTVL.

The V call is TRBV28, the J call TRBJ1-6; no firm D call. The CDR3 totals 15 residues. The germline V gene has CDR1 MDHEN and CDR2 SYDVKM. Trimming removed 7 bases at V and 0 bases at J, with 10 bases between. The CDR3 DNA follows: TGTGCCAGCACCCGGAGCAGCTCCTATAATTCACCCCTCCACTTT. Translating gives CASTRSSSYNSPLHF.

The chain is built from TRBV5-1 and TRBJ2-7; 8 bases match TRBD1. Trimming at V came to 4 bases and at J to 3 bases, leaving 9 bases not matched to a gene. The CDR3 contains 15 residues. Germline V gives CDR1 SGHRS, CDR2 YFSETQ. CDR3 sequence reads: CASSQGAGTNYEQYF. CDR3 sequence (DNA): TGCGCCAGCAGCCAGGGGGCAGGGACGAACTACGAGCAGTACTTC.

This clone turned up a few times. The chain carries TRBV19 and TRBJ2-3; D is ambiguous. V dropped 5 bases and J dropped 3 bases, with 9 bases sitting between them. Germline V gene data show CDR1 as LNHDA and CDR2 as SQIVND (reference sequence). The length of the CDR3 is 13 residues. CDR3 DNA: TGTGCCAGTAGTCCGATGGCGACAGATACGCAGTATTTT. Its protein is CASSPMATDTQYF.